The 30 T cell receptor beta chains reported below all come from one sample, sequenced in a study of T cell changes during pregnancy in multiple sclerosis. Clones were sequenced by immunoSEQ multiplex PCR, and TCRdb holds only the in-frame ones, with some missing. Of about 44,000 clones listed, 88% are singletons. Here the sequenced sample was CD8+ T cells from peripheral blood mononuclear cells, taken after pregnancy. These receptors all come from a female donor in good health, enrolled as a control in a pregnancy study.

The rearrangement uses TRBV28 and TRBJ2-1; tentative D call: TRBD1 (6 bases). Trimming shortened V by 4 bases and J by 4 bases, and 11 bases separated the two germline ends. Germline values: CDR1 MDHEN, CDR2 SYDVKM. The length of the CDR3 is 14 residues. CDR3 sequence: CASSYGTLYNEQFF. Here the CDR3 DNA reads TGTGCCAGCAGTTACGGGACACTTTACAATGAGCAGTTCTTC. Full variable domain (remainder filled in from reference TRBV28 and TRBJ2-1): DVKVTQSSRYLVKRTGEKVFLECVQDMDHENMFWYRQDPGLGLRLIYFSYDVKMKEKGDIPEGYSVSREKKERFSLILESASTNQTSMYLCASSYGTLYNEQFFGPGTRLTVL.

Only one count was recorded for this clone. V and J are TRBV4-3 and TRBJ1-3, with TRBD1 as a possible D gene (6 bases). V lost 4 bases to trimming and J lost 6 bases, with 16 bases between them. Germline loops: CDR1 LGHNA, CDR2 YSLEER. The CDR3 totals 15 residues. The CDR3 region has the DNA TGCGCCAGCAGCCTGTCAGGGGCTGGTACAAACACCATATATTTT. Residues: CASSLSGAGTNTIYF.

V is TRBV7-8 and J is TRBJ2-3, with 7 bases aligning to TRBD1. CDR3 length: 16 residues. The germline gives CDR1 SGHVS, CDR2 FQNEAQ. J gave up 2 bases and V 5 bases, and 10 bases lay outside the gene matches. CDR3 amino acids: CASSTPTGILTDTQYF. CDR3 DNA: TGTGCCAGCAGCACCCCGACAGGGATACTCACAGATACGCAGTATTTT.

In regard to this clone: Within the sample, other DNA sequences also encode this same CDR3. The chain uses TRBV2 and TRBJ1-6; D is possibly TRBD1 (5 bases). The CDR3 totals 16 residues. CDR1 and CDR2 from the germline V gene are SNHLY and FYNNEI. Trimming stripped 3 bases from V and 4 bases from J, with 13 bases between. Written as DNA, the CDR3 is TGTGCCAGCAGTGAGTTTACAGGCGCATATAATTCACCCCTCCACTTT. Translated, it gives CASSEFTGAYNSPLHF.

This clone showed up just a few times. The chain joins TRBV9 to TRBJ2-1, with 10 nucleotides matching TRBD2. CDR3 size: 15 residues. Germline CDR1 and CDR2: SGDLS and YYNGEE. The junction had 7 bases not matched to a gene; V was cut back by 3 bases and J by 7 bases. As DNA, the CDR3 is TGTGCCAGCAGCGACGGACTAGCGGCTTGGAATGAGCAGTTCTTC. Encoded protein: CASSDGLAAWNEQFF.

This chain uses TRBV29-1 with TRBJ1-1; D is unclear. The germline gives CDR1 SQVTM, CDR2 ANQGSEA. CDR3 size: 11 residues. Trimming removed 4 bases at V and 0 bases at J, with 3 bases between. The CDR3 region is CSVAVNTEAFF. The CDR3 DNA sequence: TGCAGCGTTGCAGTGAACACTGAAGCTTTCTTT.

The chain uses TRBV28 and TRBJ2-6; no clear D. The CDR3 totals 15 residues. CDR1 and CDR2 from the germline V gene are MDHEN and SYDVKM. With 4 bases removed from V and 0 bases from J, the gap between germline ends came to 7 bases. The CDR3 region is CASSWAFSGANVLTF. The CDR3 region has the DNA TGTGCCAGCAGTTGGGCGTTCTCTGGGGCCAACGTCCTGACTTTC.

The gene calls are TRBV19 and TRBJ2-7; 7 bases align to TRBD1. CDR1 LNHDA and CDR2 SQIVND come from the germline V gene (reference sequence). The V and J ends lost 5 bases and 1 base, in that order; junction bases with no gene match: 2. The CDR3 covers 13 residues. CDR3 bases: TGTGCCAGTAGTTCGGGACAGTCCTACGAGCAGTACTTC. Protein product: CASSSGQSYEQYF.

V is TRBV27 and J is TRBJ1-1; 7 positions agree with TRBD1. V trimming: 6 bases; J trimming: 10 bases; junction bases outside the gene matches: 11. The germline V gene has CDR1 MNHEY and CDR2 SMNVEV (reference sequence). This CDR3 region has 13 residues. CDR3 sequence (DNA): TGTGCCAGCAGCCTAACCAATACAGGGGTAGCTTTCTTT. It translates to CASSLTNTGVAFF.

The DNA of the CDR3 is TGTGCCAGCGTACAGGGGGCAGGCTATGGCTACACCTTC. Translation gives CASVQGAGYGYTF. This sequence joins TRBV6-5 and TRBJ1-2, with TRBD1 matching over 9 bases. The CDR3 has 13 amino acids. V gave up 8 bases and J gave up 4 bases; unmatched junction bases: 5. Germline assignment: CDR1 MNHEY and CDR2 SVGAGI.

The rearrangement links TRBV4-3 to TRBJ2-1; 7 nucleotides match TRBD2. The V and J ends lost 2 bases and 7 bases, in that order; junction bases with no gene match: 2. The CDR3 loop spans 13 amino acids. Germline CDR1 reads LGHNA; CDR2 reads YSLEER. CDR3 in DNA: TGCGCCAGCAGCCAAATGGGGGGGAATGAGCAGTTCTTC. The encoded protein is CASSQMGGNEQFF.

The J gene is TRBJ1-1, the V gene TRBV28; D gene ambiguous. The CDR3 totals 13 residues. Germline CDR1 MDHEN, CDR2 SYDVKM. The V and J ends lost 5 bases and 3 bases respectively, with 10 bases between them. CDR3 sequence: CASSPEEDTEAFF. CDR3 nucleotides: TGTGCCAGCAGTCCCGAGGAGGACACTGAAGCTTTCTTT.

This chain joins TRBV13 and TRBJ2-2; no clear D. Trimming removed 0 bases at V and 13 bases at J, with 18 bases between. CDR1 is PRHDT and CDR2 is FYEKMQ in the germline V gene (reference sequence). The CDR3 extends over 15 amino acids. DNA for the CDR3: TGTGCCAGCAGCTTAGGCCAGACCCCGAGCACGGGGCTGTTTTTT. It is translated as CASSLGQTPSTGLFF.

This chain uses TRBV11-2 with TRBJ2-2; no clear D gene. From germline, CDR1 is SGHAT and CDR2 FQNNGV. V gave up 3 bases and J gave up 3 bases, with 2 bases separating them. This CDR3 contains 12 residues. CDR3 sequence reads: CASSFDTGELFF. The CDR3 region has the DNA TGTGCCAGCAGCTTCGACACCGGGGAGCTGTTTTTT.

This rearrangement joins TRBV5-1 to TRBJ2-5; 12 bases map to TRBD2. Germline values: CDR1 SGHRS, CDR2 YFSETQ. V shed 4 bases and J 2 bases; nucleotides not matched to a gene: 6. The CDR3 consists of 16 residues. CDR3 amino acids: CASSAVGTSGQETQYF. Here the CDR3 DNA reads TGCGCCAGCAGCGCGGTAGGGACTAGCGGGCAAGAGACCCAGTACTTC.

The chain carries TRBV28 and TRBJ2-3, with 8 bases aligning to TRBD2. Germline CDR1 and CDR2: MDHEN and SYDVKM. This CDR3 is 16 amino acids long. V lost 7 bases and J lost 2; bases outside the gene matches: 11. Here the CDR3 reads CASIKLAGGITDTQYF. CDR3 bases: TGTGCCAGCATCAAACTTGCGGGGGGAATCACAGATACGCAGTATTTT.

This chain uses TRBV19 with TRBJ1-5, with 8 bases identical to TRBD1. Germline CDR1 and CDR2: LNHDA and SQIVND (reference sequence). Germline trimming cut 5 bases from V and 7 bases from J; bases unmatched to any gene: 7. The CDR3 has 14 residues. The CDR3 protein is CASSPTQGGQPQHF. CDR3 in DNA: TGTGCCAGTAGTCCCACACAGGGGGGACAGCCCCAGCATTTT. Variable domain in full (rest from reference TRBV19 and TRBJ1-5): DGGITQSPKYLFRKEGQNVTLSCEQNLNHDAMYWYRQDPGQGLRLIYYSQIVNDFQKGDIAEGYSVSREKKESFPLTVTSAQKNPTAFYLCASSPTQGGQPQHFGDGTRLSIL.

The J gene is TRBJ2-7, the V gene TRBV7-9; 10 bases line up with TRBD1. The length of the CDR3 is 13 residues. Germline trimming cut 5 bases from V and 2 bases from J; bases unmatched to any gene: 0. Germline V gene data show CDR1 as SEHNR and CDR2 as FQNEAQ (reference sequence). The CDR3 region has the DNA TGTGCCAGCAGCGGGACAGGGGCCTACGAGCAGTACTTC. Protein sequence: CASSGTGAYEQYF.

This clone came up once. The CDR3 region is CASSSARDTQYF. CDR3 nucleotide sequence: TGTGCCAGCAGCTCCGCCAGGGATACGCAGTATTTT. The chain joins TRBV9 to TRBJ2-3, with no clear D. CDR3 length: 12 residues. CDR1 and CDR2 (germline): SGDLS, YYNGEE. With 4 bases removed from V and 6 bases from J, the gap between germline ends came to 9 bases.

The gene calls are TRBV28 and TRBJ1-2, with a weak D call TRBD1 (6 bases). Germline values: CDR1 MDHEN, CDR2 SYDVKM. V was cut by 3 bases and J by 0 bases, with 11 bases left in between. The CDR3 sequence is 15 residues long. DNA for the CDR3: TGTGCCAGCAGTTTTCGGGAGGGGGCTAACTATGGCTACACCTTC. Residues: CASSFREGANYGYTF.

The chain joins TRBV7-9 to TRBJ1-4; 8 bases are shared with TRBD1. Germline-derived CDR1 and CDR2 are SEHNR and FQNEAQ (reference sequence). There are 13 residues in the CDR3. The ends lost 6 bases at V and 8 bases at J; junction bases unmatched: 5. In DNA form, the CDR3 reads TGTGCCAGCAGGGGACAGGTAGGGGAAAAACTGTTTTTT. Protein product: CASRGQVGEKLFF.

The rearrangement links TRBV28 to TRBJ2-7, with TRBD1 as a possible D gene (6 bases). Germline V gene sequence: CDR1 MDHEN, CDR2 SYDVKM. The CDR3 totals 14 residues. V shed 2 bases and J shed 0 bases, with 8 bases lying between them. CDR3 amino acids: CASSLGRGSYEQYF. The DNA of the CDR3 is TGTGCCAGCAGTTTAGGCAGGGGCTCCTACGAGCAGTACTTC.

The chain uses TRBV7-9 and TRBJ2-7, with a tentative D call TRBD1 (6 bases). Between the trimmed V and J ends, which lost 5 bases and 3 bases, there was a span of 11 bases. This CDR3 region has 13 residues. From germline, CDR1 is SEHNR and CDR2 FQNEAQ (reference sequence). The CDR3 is CASSEDRGYEQYF. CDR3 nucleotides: TGTGCCAGCAGCGAGGACAGAGGCTACGAGCAGTACTTC. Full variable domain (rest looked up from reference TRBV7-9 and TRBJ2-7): DTGVSQNPRHKITKRGQNVTFRCDPISEHNRLYWYRQTLGQGPEFLTYFQNEAQLEKSRLLSDRFSAERPKGSFSTLEIQRTEQGDSAMYLCASSEDRGYEQYFGPGTRLTVT.

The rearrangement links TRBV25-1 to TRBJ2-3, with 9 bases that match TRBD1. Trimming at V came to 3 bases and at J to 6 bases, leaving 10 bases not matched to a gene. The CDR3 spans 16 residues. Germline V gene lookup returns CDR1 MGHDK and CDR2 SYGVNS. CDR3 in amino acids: CASSDADRGLSDTQYF. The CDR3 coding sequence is TGTGCCAGCAGTGATGCGGACAGGGGACTATCCGATACGCAGTATTTT. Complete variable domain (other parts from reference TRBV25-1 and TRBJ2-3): EADIYQTPRYLVIGTGKKITLECSQTMGHDKMYWYQQDPGMELHLIHYSYGVNSTEKGDLSSESTVSRIRTEHFPLTLESARPSHTSQYLCASSDADRGLSDTQYFGPGTRLTVL.

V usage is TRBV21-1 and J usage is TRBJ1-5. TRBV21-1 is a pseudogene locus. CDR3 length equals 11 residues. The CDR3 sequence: CALTWEDAQHF. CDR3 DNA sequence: TGTGCCCTAACTTGGGAGGATGCCCAGCATTTT.

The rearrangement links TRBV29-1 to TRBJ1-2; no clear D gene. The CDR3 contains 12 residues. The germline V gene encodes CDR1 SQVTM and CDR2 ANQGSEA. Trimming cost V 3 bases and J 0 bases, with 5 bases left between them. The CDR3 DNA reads TGCAGCGTTGAGGGCCCTAACTATGGCTACACCTTC. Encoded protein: CSVEGPNYGYTF.

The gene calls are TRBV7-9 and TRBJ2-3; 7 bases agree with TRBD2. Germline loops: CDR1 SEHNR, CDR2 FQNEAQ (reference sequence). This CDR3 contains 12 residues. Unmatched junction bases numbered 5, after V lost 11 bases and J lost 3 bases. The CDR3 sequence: CAGLGGTDTQYF. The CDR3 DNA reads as TGTGCCGGACTCGGGGGGACAGATACGCAGTATTTT.

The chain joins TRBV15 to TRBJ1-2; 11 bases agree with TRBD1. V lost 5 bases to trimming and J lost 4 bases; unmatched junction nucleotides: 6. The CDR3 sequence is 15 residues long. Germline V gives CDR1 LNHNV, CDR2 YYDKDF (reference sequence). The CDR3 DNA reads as TGTGCCACCAGCCGCGGGACAGGGGGGAGCTATGGCTACACCTTC. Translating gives CATSRGTGGSYGYTF.

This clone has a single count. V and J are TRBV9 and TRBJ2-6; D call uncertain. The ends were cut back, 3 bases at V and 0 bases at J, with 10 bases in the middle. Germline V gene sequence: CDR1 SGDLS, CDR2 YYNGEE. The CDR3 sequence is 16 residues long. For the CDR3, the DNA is TGTGCCAGCAGCGGGTCCGCCAGCTCTGGGGCCAACGTCCTGACTTTC. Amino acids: CASSGSASSGANVLTF.

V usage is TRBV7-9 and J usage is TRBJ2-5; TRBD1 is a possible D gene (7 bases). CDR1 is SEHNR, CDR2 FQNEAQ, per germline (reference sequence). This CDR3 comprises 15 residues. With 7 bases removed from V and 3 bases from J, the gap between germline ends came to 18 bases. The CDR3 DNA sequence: TGTGCCAGCACCTCTAGGGGGGACAGAAAAGAGACCCAGTACTTC. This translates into CASTSRGDRKETQYF.